This passage covers 32 T cell receptor beta chains from one sample sequenced in a study of shared clonotypes between healthy human individuals (dated by TCRdb to about 2020). The library was built by means of the immunoSEQ multiplex PCR assay. Entries here come from immuneACCESS through TCRdb and include only in-frame sequences with V and J called. Some clones fail to appear in such tables; in the studies checked, an unresolved V gene covers under half of the shortfall, and the cause of the remainder is unknown. The sample data list hundreds of thousands of clones, and roughly 72% of these were observed just once. Around 11% of the sample is taken by the ten largest. The material sequenced was PBMCs. The receptors derive from a woman in her thirties or forties in good health. Some clones in this sample may be carry-over from other donors' samples.

V gene TRBV7-8 combines with J gene TRBJ2-1; 8 bases agree with TRBD1. V shed 6 bases, J shed 7 bases, and the junction held 5 bases outside the gene matches. Germline V gives CDR1 SGHVS, CDR2 FQNEAQ. The CDR3 covers 13 residues. The CDR3, as DNA: TGTGCCAGCAGACCTACAGGGGGGAATGAGCAGTTCTTC. As protein: CASRPTGGNEQFF.

This chain uses TRBV7-9 with TRBJ2-5; unclear D gene. Germline-derived CDR1 and CDR2 are SEHNR and FQNEAQ (reference sequence). Trimming took 2 bases from V and 5 from J, leaving 9 bases between them. The CDR3 contains 13 residues. The CDR3 sequence: CASSLSLKETQYF. The CDR3 DNA is TGTGCCAGCAGCTTATCCCTTAAGGAGACCCAGTACTTC.

The genes are TRBV5-1 and TRBJ2-7; 11 bases agree with TRBD2. The CDR3 runs 18 residues. V trimming: 4 bases; J trimming: 2 bases; junction bases outside the gene matches: 14. Germline CDR1 reads SGHRS; CDR2 reads YFSETQ. The CDR3 DNA reads TGCGCCAGCAGCAACGACCTCTATAGCGGGAGGGTTCCCTACGAGCAGTACTTC. Translation gives CASSNDLYSGRVPYEQYF. Full variable domain (outside the CDR3, taken from reference TRBV5-1 and TRBJ2-7): KAGVTQTPRYLIKTRGQQVTLSCSPISGHRSVSWYQQTPGQGLQFLFEYFSETQRNKGNFPGRFSGRQFSNSRSEMNVSTLELGDSALYLCASSNDLYSGRVPYEQYFGPGTRLTVT.

This rearrangement joins TRBV7-3 to TRBJ2-1, with D possibly TRBD1 on 6 matching bases. Trimming took off 5 bases at V and 3 bases at J, with 8 bases between the two ends. The length of the CDR3 is 13 residues. Germline CDR1 is SGHTA and CDR2 is FQGTGA. For the CDR3, the DNA is TGTGCCAGCAGCCCGGGACACTACAATGAGCAGTTCTTC. Translation gives CASSPGHYNEQFF.

This chain connects TRBV2 to TRBJ2-7, with a tentative D call TRBD1 (5 bases). CDR1 and CDR2 (germline): SNHLY, FYNNEI. Trimming shortened V by 4 bases and J by 3 bases, and 13 bases separated the two germline ends. The CDR3 contains 14 residues. CDR3 residues: CASSAGQGNYEQYF. The CDR3 DNA is TGTGCCAGCAGTGCCGGGCAGGGAAACTACGAGCAGTACTTC. Complete variable domain (other parts from reference TRBV2 and TRBJ2-7): EPEVTQTPSHQVTQMGQEVILRCVPISNHLYFYWYRQILGQKVEFLVSFYNNEISEKSEIFDDQFSVERPDGSNFTLKIRSTKLEDSAMYFCASSAGQGNYEQYFGPGTRLTVT.

V is TRBV7-9 and J is TRBJ2-5, with TRBD2 matching 9 bases. CDR1 is SEHNR and CDR2 is FQNEAQ in the germline V gene (reference sequence). V was clipped by 7 bases and J by 1 base; unmatched bases: 13. The CDR3 runs 17 residues. The CDR3 here is CASNDPTSGLIQETQYF. The CDR3 DNA reads as TGTGCCAGCAACGACCCCACTAGCGGGCTAATCCAAGAGACCCAGTACTTC.

Only one count was recorded for this clone. This chain uses TRBV5-1 with TRBJ2-7, with TRBD2 identical over 12 bases. This CDR3 comprises 15 residues. Germline trimming cut 3 bases from V and 0 bases from J; bases unmatched to any gene: 1. Germline CDR1 and CDR2: SGHRS and YFSETQ. CDR3 nucleotide sequence: TGCGCCAGCAGCTCGACTAGCGGGGGCTCCTACGAGCAGTACTTC. Translation: CASSSTSGGSYEQYF. The complete variable domain, with remaining parts taken from reference TRBV5-1 and TRBJ2-7, reads KAGVTQTPRYLIKTRGQQVTLSCSPISGHRSVSWYQQTPGQGLQFLFEYFSETQRNKGNFPGRFSGRQFSNSRSEMNVSTLELGDSALYLCASSSTSGGSYEQYFGPGTRLTVT.

The V gene is TRBV9, the J gene TRBJ2-1; 8 bases fit TRBD2. This CDR3 contains 15 residues. CDR1 is SGDLS, CDR2 YYNGEE, per germline. The trim removed 3 bases at V and 5 bases at J, leaving 7 bases unmatched. As DNA, the CDR3 is TGTGCCAGCAGCGGGAGCGGGAGATCGCACAATGAGCAGTTCTTC. This codes for CASSGSGRSHNEQFF.

This clone was seen only a few times. The chain recombines TRBV7-9 with TRBJ2-7; 8 bases align to TRBD2. CDR3 length: 16 amino acids. Germline V gene sequence: CDR1 SEHNR, CDR2 FQNEAQ (reference sequence). Losses at the gene ends were 5 bases for V and 0 bases for J; bases not matched to a gene: 9. CDR3 bases: TGTGCCAGCAGCCTGGGACTAGGTTCCTACTCCTACGAGCAGTACTTC. As protein: CASSLGLGSYSYEQYF.

This clone was seen ten or more times. The J gene is TRBJ2-1, the V gene TRBV11-2; D ambiguous. V was pared by 3 bases and J by 10 bases, with 13 bases between. The CDR3 length is 13 residues. Looked up from germline, CDR1 is SGHAT and CDR2 is FQNNGV. The DNA of the CDR3 is TGTGCCAGCAGCTTGACGAAGGGTCGCGAGCAGTTCTTC. Residues: CASSLTKGREQFF. The variable domain in full, completed from reference TRBV11-2 and TRBJ2-1, reads EAGVAQSPRYKIIEKRQSVAFWCNPISGHATLYWYQQILGQGPKLLIQFQNNGVVDDSQLPKDRFSAERLKGVDSTLKIQPAKLEDSAVYLCASSLTKGREQFFGPGTRLTVL.

The chain is built from TRBV6-5 and TRBJ2-1; TRBD2 might be the D (7 bases). Per germline, CDR1 MNHEY and CDR2 SVGAGI. This CDR3 has 15 amino acids. The V gene lost 4 bases and the J gene lost 8 bases, with 18 bases spanning the gap. The CDR3 bases are TGTGCCAGCAGTTCTGGGGGGGCGGCCCGGCATGAGCAGTTCTTC. Translating gives CASSSGGAARHEQFF.

The V and J genes are TRBV5-4 and TRBJ1-3; D is ambiguous. Per germline, CDR1 SGHNT and CDR2 YYREEE (reference sequence). Trimming cost V 0 bases and J 1 base, with 14 bases left between them. CDR3 length: 17 residues. Written as DNA, the CDR3 is TGTGCCAGCAGCTTGGATCCATTTGGGCGGTCTGGAAACACCATATATTTT. Its translation is CASSLDPFGRSGNTIYF.

This clone was recorded a few times. The chain carries TRBV30 and TRBJ1-2, with 12 bases fitting TRBD1. In germline, CDR1 is GTSNPN, CDR2 SVGIG (reference sequence). V shed 5 bases, J shed 2 bases, and the junction held 15 bases outside the gene matches. The CDR3 is 18 amino acids. The CDR3: CAWARSITGTGGNYGYTF. The CDR3 DNA reads TGTGCCTGGGCCCGGTCCATTACCGGGACAGGGGGCAACTATGGCTACACCTTC. The entire variable domain, with the rest obtained from reference TRBV30 and TRBJ1-2, is as follows: SQTIHQWPATLVQPVGSPLSLECTVEGTSNPNLYWYRQAAGRGLQLLFYSVGIGQISSEVPQNLSASRPQDRQFILSSKKLLLSDSGFYLCAWARSITGTGGNYGYTFGSGTRLTVV.

This clone was seen more than once but under ten times. The J gene is TRBJ2-7, the V gene TRBV6-6; D is unclear. The germline CDR1 and CDR2 sequences are MNHNY and SVGAGI (reference sequence). The CDR3 has 14 residues. V lost 4 bases to trimming and J lost 5 bases, with 15 bases between them. DNA of the CDR3: TGTGCCAGCAGTTCAACAACAGAAAGTGACGAGCAGTACTTC. Protein sequence: CASSSTTESDEQYF.

The gene calls are TRBV18 and TRBJ2-5; D unresolved. Germline V CDR1 and CDR2: KGHSH, LQKENI. The CDR3 is 15 amino acids. Trimming cost V 2 bases and J 3 bases, with 13 bases left between them. This chain's CDR3 is CASSPIPQGKETQYF. The CDR3 DNA sequence: TGTGCCAGCTCACCAATACCCCAAGGGAAAGAGACCCAGTACTTC.

This chain joins TRBV28 and TRBJ1-2, with D possibly being TRBD1 (5 bases). The V and J ends lost 5 bases and 4 bases respectively, with 17 bases between them. Germline CDR1 is MDHEN and CDR2 is SYDVKM. The CDR3 sequence is 15 residues long. This chain's CDR3 is CASSTTRGDPYGYTF. DNA of the CDR3: TGTGCCAGCAGTACCACCCGAGGGGATCCCTATGGCTACACCTTC.

The chain employs TRBV7-9 and TRBJ2-1; D is possibly TRBD1 or TRBD2 (6 bases each). Germline CDR1 reads SEHNR; CDR2 reads FQNEAQ (reference sequence). Trimming shortened V by 2 bases and J by 6 bases, and 11 bases separated the two germline ends. The CDR3 consists of 14 residues. CDR3 region: CASSLRGALNEQFF. The CDR3 DNA reads TGTGCCAGCAGCTTAAGGGGGGCCCTCAATGAGCAGTTCTTC.

This clone appeared a few times. The chain joins TRBV7-2 to TRBJ2-5; 8 nucleotides agree with TRBD1. In germline, CDR1 is SGHTA, CDR2 FQGNSA. J was trimmed by 4 bases and V by 4 bases; bases with no gene match: 11. The CDR3 runs 16 residues. In DNA form, the CDR3 reads TGTGCCAGCAGCTCTACTGCAGGGGGCACAGGAGAGACCCAGTACTTC. Amino acid sequence: CASSSTAGGTGETQYF.

The chain is built from TRBV29-1 and TRBJ2-7; no clear D. CDR3 size: 12 residues. The germline V gene has CDR1 SQVTM and CDR2 ANQGSEA. Trimming cost V 4 bases and J 2 bases, with 9 bases left between them. DNA for the CDR3: TGCAGCGTTGGGGAAGACCCCTACGAGCAGTACTTC. It is translated as CSVGEDPYEQYF.

The chain couples TRBV7-2 to TRBJ2-5; D call uncertain. Germline V CDR1 and CDR2: SGHTA, FQGNSA. The V and J ends lost 4 bases and 5 bases respectively, with 11 bases between them. The CDR3 totals 13 residues. This chain's CDR3 is CASSSGRRETQYF. The DNA of the CDR3 is TGTGCCAGCAGCTCCGGACGGCGGGAGACCCAGTACTTC.

This rearrangement joins TRBV30 to TRBJ2-7; 13 bases align to TRBD2. V shed 0 bases and J 3 bases; nucleotides not matched to a gene: 8. CDR1 is GTSNPN and CDR2 is SVGIG in the germline V gene (reference sequence). The CDR3 spans 17 residues. CDR3 DNA sequence: TGTGCCTGGAGTGTACCACTAGCGGGAGGGTCGGGCTACGAGCAGTACTTC. Amino acids: CAWSVPLAGGSGYEQYF.

The rearrangement links TRBV7-8 to TRBJ2-5; no clear D. This CDR3 has 14 residues. Germline V lookup: CDR1 SGHVS, CDR2 FQNEAQ. V lost 5 bases, J lost 3 bases, and 13 bases lay in between. The CDR3 reads CASSPSSNEETQYF. CDR3 nucleotides: TGTGCCAGCAGCCCCTCATCAAACGAAGAGACCCAGTACTTC.

The chain combines TRBV30 with TRBJ1-3, with 7 bases lining up with TRBD1. The V gene's germline CDR1 is GTSNPN and CDR2 SVGIG (reference sequence). The V and J ends lost 2 bases and 2 bases, in that order; junction bases with no gene match: 6. CDR3 size: 15 residues. CDR3 residues: CAWSTRQGTGNTIYF. DNA for the CDR3: TGTGCCTGGAGTACGAGACAGGGAACTGGAAACACCATATATTTT.

J is TRBJ2-1 and V is TRBV9; TRBD2 matches at 13 bases. With V trimmed by 4 bases and J by 4 bases, 5 bases remained unmatched. The CDR3 loop spans 16 amino acids. Germline V CDR1 and CDR2: SGDLS, YYNGEE. The CDR3 coding sequence is TGTGCCAGCAGCCCGAGGACTAGCGGGAGATACAATGAGCAGTTCTTC. It encodes CASSPRTSGRYNEQFF.

The chain employs TRBV28 and TRBJ2-5; 10 bases are shared with TRBD2. The end of the DNA aligns better with TRBJ2-7, so the J call may be wrong. CDR1 and CDR2 (germline): MDHEN, SYDVKM. This CDR3 is 15 amino acids long. CDR3 residues: CASRRSGRLVYEQYF. The CDR3 nucleotides read TGTGCCAGCAGACGTAGCGGGAGGCTGGTCTACGAGCAGTACTTC.

About this clone: A far larger clone is just one base off, so this is likely a read error. J is TRBJ2-7 and V is TRBV11-2, with a tentative D call TRBD2 (5 bases). Trimming shortened V by 5 bases and J by 6 bases, and 17 bases separated the two germline ends. CDR3 length equals 14 residues. Germline loops: CDR1 SGHAT, CDR2 FQNNGV. CDR3 bases: TGTGCCAGCAGCCCCGGGGAGTTTGCCCCCGAGCAGTACTTC. Its protein is CASSPGEFAPEQYF.

The CDR3, as DNA: TGTGCCAGCAGTCCGGCAGCGGGAGGGACGGAGACCCAGTACTTC. Protein product: CASSPAAGGTETQYF. The rearrangement links TRBV28 to TRBJ2-5; 10 bases align to TRBD2. The CDR3 loop spans 15 amino acids. Per germline, CDR1 MDHEN and CDR2 SYDVKM. The ends lost 5 bases at V and 5 bases at J; junction bases unmatched: 8.

The V call is TRBV11-2, the J call TRBJ2-7; 9 nucleotides align to TRBD1. The germline V gene has CDR1 SGHAT and CDR2 FQNNGV. CDR3 length: 13 residues. Germline trimming cut 6 bases from V and 3 bases from J; bases unmatched to any gene: 3. The CDR3 DNA follows: TGTGCCAGCAGTAAGACAGGGGGCTACGAGCAGTACTTC. Translation gives CASSKTGGYEQYF.

Worth noting for this clone: Compared with germline, one end of the junction differs, possibly owing to a read error. The chain couples TRBV6-1 to TRBJ2-5; 12 positions match TRBD2. This CDR3 is built from 13 residues. Germline assignment: CDR1 MNHNS and CDR2 SASEGT. The CDR3 DNA reads TGTGCCAGCAGTGAAGGACTAGCGGGAGACACCCACTTC. Its protein is CASSEGLAGDTHF.

Concerning this clone: A far more abundant clone sits one base away, making this likely a read error. This chain uses TRBV7-2 with TRBJ2-4; D possibly corresponds to TRBD1 (5 bases). Germline V lookup: CDR1 SGHTA, CDR2 FQGNSA. The CDR3 covers 13 residues. CDR3 sequence (DNA): TGTGCCAGCCGATCCACGGACAAAAACATTCAGCACTTC. Translated: CASRSTDKNIQHF.

This chain links TRBV4-3 with TRBJ1-2; D not certain. This CDR3 region has 14 residues. Germline V gene sequence: CDR1 LGHNA, CDR2 YSLEER. V lost 2 bases, J lost 3 bases, and 10 bases lay in between. For the CDR3, the DNA is TGCGCCAGCAGCCAAACAGCTACGCACTATGGCTACACCTTC. This encodes CASSQTATHYGYTF.

The rearrangement joins TRBV7-3 to TRBJ2-1, with D unresolved. Germline CDR1 SGHTA, CDR2 FQGTGA. Deletions cut 6 bases from V and 9 bases from J, with 9 bases between. The CDR3 consists of 11 residues. This chain's CDR3 is CASSSTGEQFF. The CDR3 DNA sequence: TGTGCCAGCAGTAGCACTGGTGAGCAGTTCTTC. Complete variable domain (other parts from reference TRBV7-3 and TRBJ2-1): GAGVSQTPSNKVTEKGKYVELRCDPISGHTALYWYRQSLGQGPEFLIYFQGTGAADDSGLPNDRFFAVRPEGSVSTLKIQRTERGDSAVYLCASSSTGEQFFGPGTRLTVL.